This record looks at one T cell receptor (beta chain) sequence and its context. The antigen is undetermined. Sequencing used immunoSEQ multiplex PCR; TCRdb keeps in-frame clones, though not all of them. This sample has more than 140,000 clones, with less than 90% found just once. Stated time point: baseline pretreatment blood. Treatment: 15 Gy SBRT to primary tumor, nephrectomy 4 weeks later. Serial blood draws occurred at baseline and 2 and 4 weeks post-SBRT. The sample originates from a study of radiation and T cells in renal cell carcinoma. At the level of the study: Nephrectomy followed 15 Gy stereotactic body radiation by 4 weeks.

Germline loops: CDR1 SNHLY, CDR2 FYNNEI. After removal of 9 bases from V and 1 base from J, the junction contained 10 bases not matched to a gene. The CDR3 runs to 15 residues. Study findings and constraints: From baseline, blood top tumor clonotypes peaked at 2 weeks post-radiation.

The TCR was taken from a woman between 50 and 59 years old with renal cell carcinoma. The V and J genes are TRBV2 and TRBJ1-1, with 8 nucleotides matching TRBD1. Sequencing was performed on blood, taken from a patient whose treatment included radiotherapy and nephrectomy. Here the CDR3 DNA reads TGTGCCAGATTGAACCTGACAGGGGAGAACACTGAAGCTTTCTTT. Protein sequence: CARLNLTGENTEAFF.